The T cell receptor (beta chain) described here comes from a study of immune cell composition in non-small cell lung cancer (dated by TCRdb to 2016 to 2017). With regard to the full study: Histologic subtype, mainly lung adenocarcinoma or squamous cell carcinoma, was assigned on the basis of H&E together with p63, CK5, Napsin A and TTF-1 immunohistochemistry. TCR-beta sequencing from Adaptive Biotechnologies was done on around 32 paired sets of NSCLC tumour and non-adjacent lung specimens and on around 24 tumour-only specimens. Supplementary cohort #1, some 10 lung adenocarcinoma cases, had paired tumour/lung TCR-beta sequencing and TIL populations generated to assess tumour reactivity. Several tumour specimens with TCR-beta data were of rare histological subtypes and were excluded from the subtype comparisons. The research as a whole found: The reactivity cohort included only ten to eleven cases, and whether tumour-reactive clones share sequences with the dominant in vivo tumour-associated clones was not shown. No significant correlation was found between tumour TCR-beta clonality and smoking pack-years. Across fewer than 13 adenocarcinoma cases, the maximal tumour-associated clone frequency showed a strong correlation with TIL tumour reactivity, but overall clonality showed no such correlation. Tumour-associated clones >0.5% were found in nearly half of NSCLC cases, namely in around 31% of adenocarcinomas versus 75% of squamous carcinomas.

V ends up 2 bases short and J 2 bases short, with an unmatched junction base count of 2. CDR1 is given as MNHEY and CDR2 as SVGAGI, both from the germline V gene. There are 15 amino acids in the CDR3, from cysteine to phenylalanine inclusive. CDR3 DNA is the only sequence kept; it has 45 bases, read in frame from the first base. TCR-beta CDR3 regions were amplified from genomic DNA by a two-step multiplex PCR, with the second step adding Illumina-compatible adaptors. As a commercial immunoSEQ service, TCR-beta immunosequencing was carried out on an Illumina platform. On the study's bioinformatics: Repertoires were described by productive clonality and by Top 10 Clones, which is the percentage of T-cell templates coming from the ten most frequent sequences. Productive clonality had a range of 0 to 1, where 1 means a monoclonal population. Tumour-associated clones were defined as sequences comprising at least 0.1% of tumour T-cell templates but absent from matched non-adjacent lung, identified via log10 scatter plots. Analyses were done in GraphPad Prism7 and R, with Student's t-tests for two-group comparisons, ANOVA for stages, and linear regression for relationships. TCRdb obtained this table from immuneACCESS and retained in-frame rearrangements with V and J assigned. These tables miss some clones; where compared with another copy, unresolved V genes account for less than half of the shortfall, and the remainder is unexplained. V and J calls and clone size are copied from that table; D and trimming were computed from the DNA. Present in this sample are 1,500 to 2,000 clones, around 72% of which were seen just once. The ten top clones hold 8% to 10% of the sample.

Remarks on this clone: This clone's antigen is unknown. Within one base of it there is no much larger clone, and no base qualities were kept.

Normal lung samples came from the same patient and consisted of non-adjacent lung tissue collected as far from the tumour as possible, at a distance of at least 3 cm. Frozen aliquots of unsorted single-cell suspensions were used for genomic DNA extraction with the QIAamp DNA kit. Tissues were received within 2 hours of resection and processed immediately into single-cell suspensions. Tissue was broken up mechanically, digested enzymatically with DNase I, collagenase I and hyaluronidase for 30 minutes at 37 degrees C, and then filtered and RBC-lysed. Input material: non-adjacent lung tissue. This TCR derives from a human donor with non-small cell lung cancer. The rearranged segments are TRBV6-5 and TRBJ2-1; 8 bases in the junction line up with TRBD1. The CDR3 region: CASSYEDRAYNEQFF. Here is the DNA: TGTGCCAGCAGTTACGAGGACAGGGCCTACAATGAGCAGTTCTTC.